These T cell receptor beta chains were read from a single sample in a study of blood T cells in healthy people across ages. MiXCR was run by TCRdb on the 5' RACE reads, yielding one entry per CDR3 protein. Among some 1.6 million distinct CDR3 sequences listed, approximately 32% were seen once. The sequencing sample was made of blood. These receptors originate from a young woman in good health. Both conserved end residues are part of each CDR3. A D gene is named only where the DNA matches it firmly. Expanded clones get a size class; other rows say once, few or many, or leave the size out.

>many|TRBJ2-1|TRBV7-3|-
CASSFSGTPYNEQFF
TGTGCCAGCAGCTTCTCCGGGACACCGTACAATGAGCAGTTCTTC
>few|TRBJ2-1|TRBV20-1|TRBD2
CSPSGGADNEQFF
TGCAGTCCTAGCGGGGGGGCCGACAATGAGCAGTTCTTC
>-|TRBJ2-2|TRBV29-1|-
CSVEDPRGRNTGELFF
TGCAGCGTTGAAGATCCGAGGGGACGGAACACCGGGGAGCTGTTTTTT
>-|TRBJ2-1|TRBV5-1|TRBD2
CASSPGGAVTNNEQFF
TGCGCCAGCAGCCCCGGGGGGGCCGTTACAAACAATGAGCAGTTCTTC
>few|TRBJ2-7|TRBV29-1|-
CSVARALAYEQYF
TGCAGCGTCGCCCGGGCCCTGGCCTACGAGCAGTACTTC
>once|TRBJ2-3|TRBV9|TRBD2
CASSVASGKGADTQYF
TGTGCCAGCAGCGTAGCCAGCGGGAAGGGTGCAGATACGCAGTATTTT
>-|TRBJ2-1|TRBV11-3|-
CASSLAGTTHPNEQFF
TGTGCCAGCAGCTTAGCCGGGACAACACACCCCAATGAGCAGTTCTTC
>once|TRBJ2-3|TRBV3-1|-
CASSPQLRLVDTQYF
TGTGCCAGCAGCCCCCAGCTAAGGCTAGTGGATACGCAGTATTTT
>-|TRBJ2-1|TRBV6-1|TRBD2
CASGPRGGPNEQFF
TGTGCCAGCGGCCCCCGGGGGGGCCCCAATGAGCAGTTCTTC
>-|TRBJ2-7|TRBV5-1|-
CANSLTIRTSDPVHSYEQYF
TGCGCCAACAGCTTGACCATCAGGACCTCCGACCCGGTGCACTCCTACGAGCAGTACTTC
>-|TRBJ1-2|TRBV2|-
CASNGGRFGVNGYTF
TGTGCCAGCAACGGGGGGCGCTTCGGTGTGAATGGCTACACCTTC
>-|TRBJ2-5|TRBV5-5|TRBD1
CASSYRTGAPQETQYF
TGTGCCAGCAGTTATAGGACAGGGGCGCCTCAAGAGACCCAGTACTTC
>-|TRBJ1-2|TRBV5-4|-
CASSLESSREYGYTF
TGTGCCAGCAGCTTGGAGTCCTCCAGGGAATATGGCTACACCTTC
>many|TRBJ2-1|TRBV20-1|-
CSARELYNEQFF
TGCAGTGCTAGAGAACTCTACAATGAGCAGTTCTTC
>-|TRBJ2-3|TRBV7-9|TRBD2
CAGSGDGDTQYF
TGTGCCGGGAGCGGGGATGGAGATACGCAGTATTTT
>few|TRBJ2-7|TRBV9|TRBD2
CASSPSGRADEQYF
TGTGCCAGCAGCCCAAGCGGGAGAGCAGACGAGCAGTACTTC
>many|TRBJ2-3|TRBV10-3|TRBD2
CAIREPSGIDTQYF
TGTGCCATCAGGGAGCCTAGCGGGATAGATACGCAGTATTTT
>-|TRBJ2-1|TRBV12-3/TRBV12-4|-
CASNFQGQVDEQFF
TGTGCCAGCAATTTCCAGGGTCAGGTGGATGAGCAGTTCTTC
>-|TRBJ2-1|TRBV10-3|TRBD1
CAISPGDRLRNEQFF
TGTGCCATCAGCCCCGGGGACAGACTCCGCAATGAGCAGTTCTTC
>few|TRBJ2-7|TRBV7-6|-
CASSLTPTGVHEQYF
TGTGCCAGCAGCTTAACCCCCACGGGTGTGCACGAGCAGTACTTC
>-|TRBJ1-4|TRBV27|-
CASSPQPGDEKLFF
TGTGCCAGCAGTCCGCAGCCCGGGGACGAAAAACTGTTTTTT
>-|TRBJ2-4|TRBV2|-
CASSPTTSEGSIQYF
TGTGCCAGCAGCCCGACTACGTCGGAAGGGAGCATTCAGTACTTC
>-|TRBJ2-1|TRBV7-2|TRBD1
CASSSETGLIPYNEQFF
TGTGCCAGCAGCTCAGAGACAGGGTTAATCCCCTACAATGAGCAGTTCTTC
>-|TRBJ2-4|TRBV5-6|-
CASSFPAAKNIQYF
TGTGCCAGCAGCTTTCCGGCAGCCAAAAACATTCAGTACTTC
>-|TRBJ2-3|TRBV7-3|-
CASRLGRTDTQYF
TGTGCCAGCAGGTTGGGACGCACAGATACGCAGTATTTT
>-|TRBJ2-5|TRBV6-1|TRBD2
CASMKREGIPWTQYF
TGTGCCAGCATGAAGCGGGAGGGCATTCCTTGGACCCAGTACTTC
>many|TRBJ2-5|TRBV12-3/TRBV12-4|-
CASSPQQGSETQYF
TGTGCCAGCAGTCCCCAGCAGGGGTCGGAGACCCAGTACTTC
>many|TRBJ2-1|TRBV12-3/TRBV12-4|TRBD2
CASRTSGRDMNEQFF
TGTGCCAGCAGGACTAGCGGGAGGGATATGAATGAGCAGTTCTTC
>-|TRBJ2-3|TRBV4-1|TRBD1
CASSHDRGSTDTQYF
TGCGCCAGCAGCCACGACAGGGGGAGCACAGATACGCAGTATTTT
>few|TRBJ1-2|TRBV9|-
CASESKSGYGYTF
TGTGCCAGCGAATCCAAGAGTGGCTATGGCTACACCTTC
>few|TRBJ2-5|TRBV30|TRBD2
CAWSSGGQETQYF
TGTGCCTGGAGTAGCGGGGGACAAGAGACCCAGTACTTC
>-|TRBJ1-2|TRBV28|TRBD1
CASSPTGSYYGYTF
TGTGCCAGCAGTCCGACAGGGTCTTACTATGGCTACACCTTC
>-|TRBJ1-2|TRBV6-1|-
CASAVEGVSDGYTF
TGTGCCAGCGCCGTAGAAGGGGTGTCGGACGGCTACACCTTC
>few|TRBJ1-2|TRBV29-1|-
CSVEVGLGYTF
TGCAGCGTTGAAGTGGGACTAGGCTACACCTTC
>few|TRBJ2-3|TRBV6-5|-
CASCGGAESTDTQYF
TGTGCCAGCTGCGGTGGCGCCGAAAGCACAGATACGCAGTATTTT
>-|TRBJ2-5|TRBV20-1|TRBD2
CSARGAGVETQYF
TGCAGTGCTAGGGGTGCGGGGGTGGAGACCCAGTACTTC
>-|TRBJ2-7|TRBV27|-
CASLYEQYF
TGTGCCAGCCTTTACGAGCAGTACTTC
>-|TRBJ1-1|TRBV5-1|-
CASSLRSGGPNHLMNTEAFF
TGCGCCAGCAGCTTGCGGTCGGGGGGCCCTAACCATCTGATGAACACTGAAGCTTTCTTT
>-|TRBJ2-1|TRBV20-1|TRBD2
CSTKAGGNNEQFF
TGCAGTACAAAAGCGGGGGGGAACAATGAGCAGTTCTTC
>-|TRBJ2-3|TRBV5-6|-
CASSNQWTDTQYF
TGTGCCAGCAGCAACCAGTGGACAGATACGCAGTATTTT
>-|TRBJ2-3|TRBV9|-
CASSGSSYSTDTQYF
TGTGCCAGCAGCGGCTCCTCTTACAGCACAGATACGCAGTATTTT
>-|TRBJ1-2|TRBV7-3|TRBD1
CASSLTPGTGRGRGYGYTF
TGTGCCAGCAGCTTAACGCCCGGGACAGGACGAGGCCGGGGCTATGGCTACACCTTC
>-|TRBJ2-7|TRBV4-2|TRBD1
CASSLQDRGREQYF
TGTGCCAGCAGCCTACAGGACAGGGGGCGCGAGCAGTACTTC
>-|TRBJ2-1|TRBV15|TRBD2
CATSGYTSGGAGYNEQFF
TGTGCCACCAGCGGTTATACTAGCGGGGGGGCCGGCTACAATGAGCAGTTCTTC
>-|TRBJ2-2|TRBV10-3|TRBD2
CAISGGLAAAWGTRELFF
TGTGCCATCAGTGGGGGACTAGCGGCCGCGTGGGGCACCAGGGAGCTGTTTTTT
>-|TRBJ1-3|TRBV7-6|-
CASSLAGAGNTIYF
TGTGCCAGCAGCTTAGCTGGGGCGGGAAACACCATATATTTT
>few|TRBJ1-2|TRBV10-3|-
CAITSGSTDGYTF
TGTGCCATCACCTCTGGATCAACTGATGGCTACACCTTC
>-|TRBJ2-1|TRBV28|-
CASSLILVSSGRSAYNEQFF
TGTGCCAGCAGTTTGATTCTGGTTTCGTCGGGGCGGTCTGCCTACAATGAGCAGTTCTTC
>-|TRBJ1-1|TRBV4-1|-
CASSQDQIMNTEAFF
TGCGCCAGCAGCCAAGATCAGATCATGAACACTGAAGCTTTCTTT
>-|TRBJ1-5|TRBV6-6|-
CARSRQPYSNQPQHF
TGTGCCCGCAGTCGACAGCCCTATAGCAATCAGCCCCAGCATTTT
>few|TRBJ2-3|TRBV5-5|-
CASSLDPMATDTQYF
TGTGCCAGCAGCTTGGACCCGATGGCCACAGATACGCAGTATTTT
>-|TRBJ2-2|TRBV10-3|TRBD2
CAISAGSGSVSGELFF
TGTGCCATCAGTGCCGGTAGCGGGAGTGTATCCGGGGAGCTGTTTTTT
>many|TRBJ2-7|TRBV5-1|-
CASSLVHGSYEQYF
TGCGCCAGCAGCTTGGTTCACGGCTCCTACGAGCAGTACTTC